This section outlines one TCR beta chain sequence together with its context. What it recognizes is unknown. This sample was taken from a study of shared clonotypes between healthy human individuals. This CDR3 contains 14 residues. The V end lost 7 bases, the J end lost 10 bases, and 22 bases lay between the germline ends. CDR1 and CDR2 from the germline V gene are MNHEY and SMNVEV (reference sequence). The protocol was immunoSEQ multiplex PCR, while the TCRdb copy is restricted to in-frame clones and leaves out a portion. The data show about 820,000 clones, 85% to 95% seen once. Study observations and caveats: Among non-shared clonotypes, generation probabilities were lower than among those shared by all four donors.

Selected positively for CCR7 and CD45RO-negative, naive CD8 cells excluded terminally differentiated effector memory CD45RA+ cells. The origin of this receptor is a man aged 30 to 39 in good health. The V and J genes are TRBV27 and TRBJ1-1; TRBD1 might be the D (5 bases). Material for sequencing was naive CD8+ T cells sorted from blood. The CDR3 DNA is TGTGCCAGCAACGCGACAGAGGAGAGTCATGGAGCTTTCTTT. Translated, it gives CASNATEESHGAFF.